This T cell receptor (beta chain) was captured in a study of blood T cells in healthy people across ages (dated by TCRdb to the mid-2010s). Study-level background: In model experiments, template switching captured roughly one uniquely barcoded TCR beta cDNA molecule for every two T cells. Age-related changes in TCR beta repertoire diversity were measured in the study by deep sequencing normalized with unique cDNA molecular identifiers. The donors were split into four age groups: young (average around 17 years), middle-aged (roughly 40), aged (approximately 59) and long-lived (about 82). To avoid experimental bias, donors of different ages were distributed randomly across sequencing lanes. The study analyzed two additional independent replicas of 1 million unique cDNA reads from the same blood draw for two donors, one aged 18 to 29 and one aged 80 or older. Overall results and qualifications from the work: There was a strong correlation between observed TCR beta diversity and the percentage of naive T cells measured by flow cytometry. Compared with the aged group, the long-lived group had more naive CD4+ T cells, fewer expanded clones and increased TCR diversity, suggesting age selection. Conclusive comparison of naive and antigen-experienced compartments was prevented by the profiling of bulk unsorted PBMCs. Because the CMV infection status of the donors was unknown, age-related changes in expanded clonotypes may potentially have been confounded. Estimates of total diversity based on one million sequenced T cells were regarded as lower bounds and as underestimates. Observed TCR beta diversity per million T cells fell roughly linearly with age, and a significant reduction was already apparent by age roughly 41.

The donors were a few dozen Caucasian individuals from Russia, aged roughly 6 to 95 years, who were systemically healthy. Around 10 milliliters of peripheral blood were collected from each donor into EDTA-treated Vacutainer tubes. Ficoll-Paque density-gradient centrifugation was used to isolate PBMCs, with at least 6 million per sample. Total RNA was extracted from PBMCs with Trizol reagent, with at least 6 micrograms obtained per sample. Naive CD45RAhigh/CD27high T cell percentages were measured by flow cytometry on a PBMC aliquot from every donor. Libraries were constructed by 5' RACE. TCRdb lists the instrument as Illumina HiSeq 2500. A second roughly 6 to 12 cycle PCR used a sample-barcoded 5' primer and a J-beta primer mix. A unique molecular identifier was introduced onto each TCR beta cDNA molecule by a template-switch 5' adaptor carrying 12 random nucleotides. At least 2.5 million CDR3-containing paired-end reads were obtained from each sample. All of the RNA was converted into first-strand cDNA using the Mint cDNA synthesis kit, with a TRBC-specific oligonucleotide serving as the primer. All cDNA was treated with uracil-DNA glycosylase and then went through a first 18-cycle PCR with the universal primers M1SS and BC2_uni_R. In the source study's methods: Each sample was normalized by randomly selecting 1 million high-quality reads, each carrying a distinct molecular identifier. Instead of being binned into consensus sequences, reads with shared molecular identifiers were discarded. MiTCR, with a Q25 quality threshold and the strictest error-elimination algorithm, was used for CDR3 identification, clonotype clustering and error correction. A nonparametric unseen species model with Euler transformation was used to estimate a lower bound on total TCR beta diversity. TCRdb trimmed public reads at Q25 via fastp, called clones via MiXCR and kept in-frame beta chains. Every entry covers one CDR3 protein and lists the most common genes and DNA from its rows. The V and J calls reflect TCRdb's pipeline rather than the authors' work. For this sample there are 790,000 or so distinct CDR3 sequences; approximately 60% appear just once. Jointly, the top ten make up about a quarter of the sample.

This clonotype was seen more than once but under ten times. Its antigen target is currently unknown. No much larger clone is present one base from it, and per-base qualities are unavailable. This clonotype was obtained from a man between 35 and 55 years old in good health. The specimen sequenced was blood.

Here is the DNA: TGCGCCAGCAGCCAAGTAGTGGGTGGAGCTGGGGCCAACGTCCTGACTTTC. Translated, it gives CASSQVVGGAGANVLTF. This sequence uses TRBV4-3 and TRBJ2-6; the D gene is not confidently resolved. Based on the germline V gene, the CDR1 and CDR2 sequences are LGHNA and YSLEER. The junction shows trimming of 1 base on V and 2 bases on J, plus 12 bases between the germline ends. The CDR3 goes from the cysteine to the phenylalanine over 17 residues. The sequence is cut down to CDR3 DNA, 51 bases in frame from base 1.